This is a list of T cell receptor beta chains from one sample in a study of cytomegalovirus exposure and HLA in healthy donors. TCRdb's table, derived via immunoSEQ multiplex PCR, lists solely in-frame clones and lacks some. This sample has 100,000 to 120,000 clones, with 76% found just once. The sequenced sample consisted of PBMCs. These TCRs come from a man younger than 45 in good health and CMV-seropositive. Both conserved end residues are part of each CDR3. The order of the fields is D gene, clone size, J gene, V gene, CDR3 DNA, CDR3 protein. A D gene is named only where the DNA matches it firmly. A clone size is listed for some rows: how often the clone was seen (once, few, many), or a class if it is expanded.

D gene: .; clone size: few; J gene: TRBJ1-2; V gene: TRBV7-2; CDR3 DNA: TGTGCCAGCAGCTTATCAGGGGCCCAGGGCTATGGCTACACCTTC; CDR3 protein: CASSLSGAQGYGYTF
D gene: .; clone size: .; J gene: TRBJ1-5; V gene: TRBV30; CDR3 DNA: TGTGCCTGGAGTCGACTCGGACAGAACAATCAGCCCCAGCATTTT; CDR3 protein: CAWSRLGQNNQPQHF
D gene: TRBD1; clone size: few; J gene: TRBJ2-7; V gene: TRBV19; CDR3 DNA: TGTGCCAGTAGTACAGCCGGGACAGGGGCTCCCTACGAGCAGTACTTC; CDR3 protein: CASSTAGTGAPYEQYF
D gene: .; clone size: few; J gene: TRBJ2-1; V gene: TRBV28; CDR3 DNA: TGTGCCAGCAGCCACGACAGTAAATTCTTC; CDR3 protein: CASSHDSKFF
D gene: .; clone size: .; J gene: TRBJ1-1; V gene: TRBV5-6; CDR3 DNA: TGTGCCAGCAGCTCGGTTGATGGGAGCACTGAAGCTTTCTTT; CDR3 protein: CASSSVDGSTEAFF
D gene: TRBD1; clone size: .; J gene: TRBJ2-5; V gene: TRBV7-9; CDR3 DNA: TGTTCCAGCAGCTTGAGCAGGGGGCAAGCAGAGACCCAGTACTTC; CDR3 protein: CSSSLSRGQAETQYF
D gene: .; clone size: .; J gene: TRBJ2-7; V gene: TRBV5-1; CDR3 DNA: TGCGCCAGCAGCTCGCAGGGAACCGAGCAGTACTTC; CDR3 protein: CASSSQGTEQYF
D gene: .; clone size: few; J gene: TRBJ1-5; V gene: TRBV29-1; CDR3 DNA: TGCAGCGTTGTTTCTGAGAGCAATCAGCCCCAGCATTTT; CDR3 protein: CSVVSESNQPQHF
D gene: TRBD1; clone size: few; J gene: TRBJ2-1; V gene: TRBV4-3; CDR3 DNA: TGCGCCAGCAGCCCCGGGACAGGGGCCAATGAGCAGTTCTTC; CDR3 protein: CASSPGTGANEQFF
D gene: TRBD1; clone size: .; J gene: TRBJ2-1; V gene: TRBV5-4; CDR3 DNA: TGTGCCAGCAGCCCCGAAAGGGGGCGGGCCGATAATGAGCAGTTCTTC; CDR3 protein: CASSPERGRADNEQFF
D gene: TRBD1; clone size: .; J gene: TRBJ2-5; V gene: TRBV11-2; CDR3 DNA: TGTGCCAGCAGCCGGACAGGGCTTAAAGAGACCCAGTACTTC; CDR3 protein: CASSRTGLKETQYF
D gene: .; clone size: .; J gene: TRBJ1-6; V gene: TRBV19; CDR3 DNA: TGTGCCAGTAGTATCAGCCTCAGGGGCCTCGGTAATTCACCCCTCCACTTT; CDR3 protein: CASSISLRGLGNSPLHF
D gene: TRBD1; clone size: once; J gene: TRBJ2-7; V gene: TRBV13; CDR3 DNA: TGTGCCAGCAGCCCATCACAGGGGTTCTACGAGCAGTACTTC; CDR3 protein: CASSPSQGFYEQYF
D gene: .; clone size: few; J gene: TRBJ1-3; V gene: TRBV9; CDR3 DNA: TGTGCCAGCAGCGCCGAACTGAGCTCTGGAAACACCATATATTTT; CDR3 protein: CASSAELSSGNTIYF
D gene: .; clone size: .; J gene: TRBJ2-5; V gene: TRBV4-1; CDR3 DNA: TGCGCCAGCAGCCAAGGCGGGGGCGGGGACCGAGGAGAGACCCAGTACTTC; CDR3 protein: CASSQGGGGDRGETQYF
D gene: .; clone size: once; J gene: TRBJ2-7; V gene: TRBV25-1; CDR3 DNA: TGTGCCAGCAGTGAAGGGGCAGGGGTTTCGTACGAGCAGTACTTC; CDR3 protein: CASSEGAGVSYEQYF